Listed below are T cell receptor beta chains from one sample, sequenced in a study of graft-versus-host responses after intestinal transplantation. Some clones are missing from TCRdb's copy, which holds only in-frame ones; the method was immunoSEQ multiplex PCR. This sample has about 9,800 clones, with about 90% found just once. This material consisted of PBMCs, taken approximately 42 days after intestinal transplant. Receptors were obtained from a human patient who received an intestinal transplant, so some T cells may come from the graft donor. Both conserved end residues are part of each CDR3. Fields, in order: J gene, D gene, V gene, clone size, CDR3 DNA, CDR3 protein. A D gene is named only where the DNA matches it firmly. For some rows the clone size is stated as once, few or many, or as a class when expanded; others skip it.

>TRBJ1-3|TRBD1|TRBV6-1|.
TGTGCCAGCAGCCCCCGGGCAGGGGGCGAAAACACCATATATTTT
CASSPRAGGENTIYF
>TRBJ1-4|.|TRBV28|.
TGTGCCACCGAGGTCGGGGGGCGCAGAGACGAAAAACTGTTTTTT
CATEVGGRRDEKLFF
>TRBJ1-1|.|TRBV29-1|.
TGCAGCGTTGTGGGCGGTATGAACACTGAAGCTTTCTTT
CSVVGGMNTEAFF
>TRBJ1-2|.|TRBV13|.
TGTGCCAGCAGCCCAGGGGACCTCAACTATGGCTACACCTTC
CASSPGDLNYGYTF
>TRBJ2-2|TRBD1|TRBV6-1|.
TGTGCCAGCAGTGAAGCGCGCCAGGGGGTGAGAGCGAACACCGGGGAGCTGTTTTTT
CASSEARQGVRANTGELFF
>TRBJ1-1|.|TRBV4-2|.
TGTGCCAGCAGTCGTCTCTCGGATTGGAACACTGAAGCTTTCTTT
CASSRLSDWNTEAFF
>TRBJ2-5|.|TRBV5-1|.
TGCGCCAGCAGCTTGGGTGAGGATGGAGAGACCCAGTACTTC
CASSLGEDGETQYF
>TRBJ2-1|TRBD2|TRBV7-9|.
TGTGCCAGCAGCCCAGGTGGGGGACTAGCGGGGGAGGGTGAGCAGTTCTTC
CASSPGGGLAGEGEQFF
>TRBJ2-7|TRBD2|TRBV29-1|.
TGCAGCGTTGAAACTAGCGGGGGGGAGTACGAGCAGTACTTC
CSVETSGGEYEQYF
>TRBJ1-3|.|TRBV19|.
TGTGCCAGTAGTATAGCCTCTGGAAACACCATATATTTT
CASSIASGNTIYF
>TRBJ1-5|.|TRBV6-5|.
TGTGCCAGCAGTCCAGTGTATAGCAATCAGCCCCAGCATTTT
CASSPVYSNQPQHF
>TRBJ2-1|TRBD2|TRBV10-3|.
TGTGCCATCAGTGAGTTCGGGGGACTAGCGGATCGGAATGAGCAGTTCTTC
CAISEFGGLADRNEQFF
>TRBJ1-6|.|TRBV30|.
TGTGCCTGGAGTCTCACCTCGACAGTACTGAGGCCCCTCCACTTT
CAWSLTSTVLRPLHF
>TRBJ2-5|TRBD1|TRBV4-1|.
TGCGCCAGCAGCCATCCCAGGGGGCAAGAGACCCAGTACTTC
CASSHPRGQETQYF
>TRBJ2-2|TRBD2|TRBV7-9|.
TGTGCCAGCGGAAGCTCTGAGGGACTAGCGGGACCTAACACCGGGGAGCTGTTTTTT
CASGSSEGLAGPNTGELFF
>TRBJ2-7|.|TRBV9|.
TGTGCCAGCAGCCCCCTGCGTTTGCCTTTCTCCTACGAGCAGTACTTC
CASSPLRLPFSYEQYF
>TRBJ1-1|.|TRBV9|.
TGTGCCAGCAGCGTAGGGACAATGAACACTGAAGCTTTCTTT
CASSVGTMNTEAFF
>TRBJ2-3|.|TRBV2|.
TGTGCCAGCAGCCAGGACCAGATCGTCAAATACACAGATACGCAGTATTTT
CASSQDQIVKYTDTQYF
>TRBJ2-7|.|TRBV5-5|.
TGTGCCAGCAGGTGGTGCTGTGGATCCCACTACGAGCAGTACTTC
CASRWCCGSHYEQYF
>TRBJ2-1|.|TRBV9|once
TGTGCCAGCAGCGCTCACGGGACCCAGCTCAATGAGCAGTTCTTC
CASSAHGTQLNEQFF
>TRBJ2-3|.|TRBV5-1|.
TGCGCCAGCAGCTTCGGGGAATCGGCAGATACGCAGTATTTT
CASSFGESADTQYF
>TRBJ1-4|.|TRBV7-9|.
TGTGCCAGCAGCAGGACAGCAACTAATGAAAAACTGTTTTTT
CASSRTATNEKLFF
>TRBJ2-1|.|TRBV4-2|.
TGTGCCAGCAGCCAAGGGGAACCGGGACCACCCTACAATGAGCAGTTCTTC
CASSQGEPGPPYNEQFF
>TRBJ2-3|.|TRBV6-1|.
TGTGCCAGCAGTGAATATGGCGGTTATAACACAGATACGCAGTATTTT
CASSEYGGYNTDTQYF
>TRBJ1-6|.|TRBV25-1|once
TGTGCCACCGCTTCGGACTATAATTCACCCCTCCACTTT
CATASDYNSPLHF
>TRBJ2-5|TRBD1|TRBV27|.
TGTGCCAGCAGTTTAATCACTCCGGGACAGGGGGCCCGAGAGACCCAGTACTTC
CASSLITPGQGARETQYF
>TRBJ1-2|TRBD1|TRBV10-3|once
TGTGCCATCAGCCAACCAGAGCAGGGGGATTGGAACTATGGCTACACCTTC
CAISQPEQGDWNYGYTF
>TRBJ2-2|TRBD2|TRBV5-1|.
TGCGCCAGCAGCATAAGCGGGGGTGACACCGGGGAGCTGTTTTTT
CASSISGGDTGELFF
>TRBJ2-1|TRBD2|TRBV25-1|.
TGTGCCAGCGGGAGTACTAGCGGGAGTCAAGATGAGCAGTTCTTC
CASGSTSGSQDEQFF
>TRBJ2-7|.|TRBV9|.
TGTGCCAGCAGCTTTGGGTCAGGAACCTACGAGCAGTACTTC
CASSFGSGTYEQYF
>TRBJ2-2|.|TRBV4-2|.
TGTGCCAGCAGCCAAGATTACGGTCCGAACACCGGGGAGCTGTTTTTT
CASSQDYGPNTGELFF
>TRBJ1-1|.|TRBV6-1|.
TGTGCCAGCAGTGACAGGGTCACTGAAGCTTTCTTT
CASSDRVTEAFF
>TRBJ2-5|.|TRBV7-9|.
TGTGCCAGCAGCTTAGGCCCAGAGACCCAGTACTTC
CASSLGPETQYF
>TRBJ2-7|TRBD2|TRBV11-2|.
TGTGCCAGCAGCTTAACTAGCGTCGAGCAGTACTTC
CASSLTSVEQYF
>TRBJ2-7|TRBD2|TRBV4-2|.
TGTGCCAGCAGCCAAGGCCTAGCGGAGAGCTCCTACGAGCAGTACTTC
CASSQGLAESSYEQYF
>TRBJ2-5|TRBD1|TRBV11-2|.
TGTGCCAGCAGCTTAGACGGGACAGGGTACCAAGAGACCCAGTACTTC
CASSLDGTGYQETQYF
>TRBJ2-6|.|TRBV4-2|.
TGTGCCAGCAGCCAAGAGGGGAGCTCTGGGGCCAACGTCCTGACTTTC
CASSQEGSSGANVLTF
>TRBJ2-2|TRBD2|TRBV18|.
TGTGCCAGCTCACCTACTAGCGGTACTACGAACACCGGGGAGCTGTTTTTT
CASSPTSGTTNTGELFF